These T cell receptor beta chains were read from a single sample in a study of Ad26.COV2.S vaccination and SARS-CoV-2 variants. Clones were read by immunoSEQ multiplex PCR, and TCRdb kept only the in-frame ones, dropping some. This repertoire shows roughly 300,000 clones, about 87% found once; its top ten account for around 6.4%. The source was peripheral blood, collected in a trial of Ad26.COV2.S vaccine versus placebo. The receptors were gathered from a person aged 18-65 years who received the Ad26.COV2.S COVID-19 vaccine or a placebo. CDR3s include the opening cysteine and the closing phenylalanine or tryptophan. A D gene is named only where the DNA matches it firmly. Where a row states a size, it is once, few, many or the class of an expanded clone; other rows omit it.

v_gene: TRBV4-1; d_gene: NA; j_gene: TRBJ1-2; abundance: NA; CDR3nt: TGCGCCAGCAGCCAAGCCGCAGGGGACTTTGGCTACACCTTC; CDR3aa: CASSQAAGDFGYTF
v_gene: TRBV6-2/TRBV6-3; d_gene: NA; j_gene: TRBJ2-7; abundance: NA; CDR3nt: TGTGCCAGCAGTTACGATCGCGTCAGCCACTACGAGCAGTACTTC; CDR3aa: CASSYDRVSHYEQYF
v_gene: TRBV19; d_gene: NA; j_gene: TRBJ1-1; abundance: few; CDR3nt: TGTGCCAGTAGTATGGGAGGTACTCGGGGCACTGAAGCTTTCTTT; CDR3aa: CASSMGGTRGTEAFF
v_gene: TRBV7-9; d_gene: NA; j_gene: TRBJ1-2; abundance: NA; CDR3nt: TGTGCCAGCAGCACAGACGGGGACTATGGCTACACCTTC; CDR3aa: CASSTDGDYGYTF
v_gene: TRBV9; d_gene: TRBD1; j_gene: TRBJ2-7; abundance: NA; CDR3nt: TGTGCCAGCAGCTTTCAGGGGGCTTTGGGCGAGCAGTACTTC; CDR3aa: CASSFQGALGEQYF
v_gene: TRBV18; d_gene: NA; j_gene: TRBJ1-1; abundance: NA; CDR3nt: TGTGCCAGCTCACCCAACGGGGCAGACTCAGCTTTCTTT; CDR3aa: CASSPNGADSAFF
v_gene: TRBV7-2; d_gene: NA; j_gene: TRBJ1-1; abundance: NA; CDR3nt: TGTGCCAGCAGCTTATTGAGGGCGACCGTTTCTGAAGCTTTCTTT; CDR3aa: CASSLLRATVSEAFF
v_gene: TRBV10-3; d_gene: TRBD1; j_gene: TRBJ1-2; abundance: NA; CDR3nt: TGTGCCATCAGTGAGTCCGGGACAGGGATGGATGGCTACACCTTC; CDR3aa: CAISESGTGMDGYTF
v_gene: TRBV4-3; d_gene: NA; j_gene: TRBJ2-1; abundance: once; CDR3nt: TGCGCCAGCCGCGTGGTGTGGGCGTCCTACAATGAGCAGTTCTTC; CDR3aa: CASRVVWASYNEQFF
v_gene: TRBV7-8; d_gene: TRBD1; j_gene: TRBJ1-5; abundance: NA; CDR3nt: TGTGCCAGCAGCCCAGGCGACAGGGGGCGGAATCAGCCCCAGCATTTT; CDR3aa: CASSPGDRGRNQPQHF
v_gene: TRBV25-1; d_gene: NA; j_gene: TRBJ2-7; abundance: NA; CDR3nt: TGTGCCAGCAGTGAAAGCGGAGGTCCCTACGAGCAGTACTTC; CDR3aa: CASSESGGPYEQYF
v_gene: TRBV7-3; d_gene: NA; j_gene: TRBJ2-1; abundance: NA; CDR3nt: TGTGCCAGCAGCTTGGGGCCCATGGGCGGGAACTACAATGAGCAGTTCTTC; CDR3aa: CASSLGPMGGNYNEQFF
v_gene: TRBV7-8; d_gene: NA; j_gene: TRBJ1-2; abundance: once; CDR3nt: TGTGCCAGCAGCTTAGGGCAGGCAAGAGGCTATGGCTACACCTTC; CDR3aa: CASSLGQARGYGYTF
v_gene: TRBV27; d_gene: TRBD1; j_gene: TRBJ2-7; abundance: once; CDR3nt: TGTGCCAGCAGGACAGGGGCTTCCTACGAGCAGTACTTC; CDR3aa: CASRTGASYEQYF
v_gene: TRBV27; d_gene: TRBD2; j_gene: TRBJ2-7; abundance: NA; CDR3nt: TGTGCCAGCAGTTACCTTGGCGGCGGGAGTTTCTACGAGCAGTACTTC; CDR3aa: CASSYLGGGSFYEQYF
v_gene: TRBV7-9; d_gene: NA; j_gene: TRBJ1-1; abundance: NA; CDR3nt: TGTGCCAGCGGAGTGAACACTGAAGCTTTCTTT; CDR3aa: CASGVNTEAFF
v_gene: TRBV7-8; d_gene: NA; j_gene: TRBJ1-1; abundance: NA; CDR3nt: TGTGCCAGCAGCTTATCGGGACTTGGGGACACTGAAGCTTTCTTT; CDR3aa: CASSLSGLGDTEAFF
v_gene: TRBV9; d_gene: NA; j_gene: TRBJ1-5; abundance: NA; CDR3nt: TGTGCCAGCAGCCCCGACCCAGGGGATCAGCCCCAGCATTTT; CDR3aa: CASSPDPGDQPQHF
v_gene: TRBV19; d_gene: NA; j_gene: TRBJ2-3; abundance: once; CDR3nt: TGTGCCAGTAGTAGGATGGGGACGGGCACCCTAGGGACAGATACGCAGTATTTT; CDR3aa: CASSRMGTGTLGTDTQYF
v_gene: TRBV10-3; d_gene: NA; j_gene: TRBJ2-5; abundance: NA; CDR3nt: TGTGCCGGGGGCTACGGCGGACAAGAGACCCAGTACTTC; CDR3aa: CAGGYGGQETQYF
v_gene: TRBV5-4; d_gene: TRBD1; j_gene: TRBJ2-5; abundance: NA; CDR3nt: TGTGCCAGCAGCGCCTTCGACAGGGAATTGCGGGAGACCCAGTACTTC; CDR3aa: CASSAFDRELRETQYF
v_gene: TRBV13; d_gene: NA; j_gene: TRBJ2-1; abundance: few; CDR3nt: TGTGCCAGCAGCCTTCGATTCAGTGATCCTGAGCAGTTCTTC; CDR3aa: CASSLRFSDPEQFF
v_gene: TRBV23-1; d_gene: TRBD1; j_gene: TRBJ2-6; abundance: NA; CDR3nt: TGCGCCAGCAGTCTTCGGACAGGGAAAACTGGGGCCAACGTCCTGACTTTC; CDR3aa: CASSLRTGKTGANVLTF
v_gene: TRBV30; d_gene: NA; j_gene: TRBJ2-1; abundance: NA; CDR3nt: TGTGCCTGGAGTGTACATAGTGGGAGTGAGCAGTTCTTC; CDR3aa: CAWSVHSGSEQFF
v_gene: TRBV7-2; d_gene: NA; j_gene: TRBJ1-5; abundance: NA; CDR3nt: TGTGCCAGCAGCACGGACCTATCGGGGCCCCAGCATTTT; CDR3aa: CASSTDLSGPQHF
v_gene: TRBV5-4; d_gene: NA; j_gene: TRBJ1-1; abundance: NA; CDR3nt: TGTGCCAGCAGCTTGTCAGGGACCGGGAACACTGAAGCTTTCTTT; CDR3aa: CASSLSGTGNTEAFF
v_gene: TRBV7-6; d_gene: TRBD2; j_gene: TRBJ2-3; abundance: NA; CDR3nt: TGTGCCAGCAGCCCACTAGCGGGATTGGTAGATACGCAGTATTTT; CDR3aa: CASSPLAGLVDTQYF
v_gene: TRBV4-3; d_gene: TRBD1; j_gene: TRBJ1-6; abundance: once; CDR3nt: TGCGCCAGCAGCCAAGGAATACCCGACAGGGGCATCAATTCACCCCTCCACTTT; CDR3aa: CASSQGIPDRGINSPLHF
v_gene: TRBV6-5; d_gene: NA; j_gene: TRBJ2-1; abundance: NA; CDR3nt: TGTGCCAGCAGCCGGACGACCAGCTCCTACAATGAGCAGTTCTTC; CDR3aa: CASSRTTSSYNEQFF
v_gene: TRBV6-4; d_gene: NA; j_gene: TRBJ2-7; abundance: NA; CDR3nt: TGTGCCAGCAGTGTGTTGGGTAGGGACTACGAGCAGTACTTC; CDR3aa: CASSVLGRDYEQYF
v_gene: TRBV4-3; d_gene: NA; j_gene: TRBJ2-7; abundance: NA; CDR3nt: TGCGCCAGCAGCCAAGGGGCGACCGGAGTCGCCTACGAGCAGTACTTC; CDR3aa: CASSQGATGVAYEQYF
v_gene: TRBV19; d_gene: NA; j_gene: TRBJ1-1; abundance: NA; CDR3nt: TGTGCCAGTAGCACCGTGCGAGGCACTGAAGCTTTCTTT; CDR3aa: CASSTVRGTEAFF
v_gene: TRBV5-4; d_gene: NA; j_gene: TRBJ1-6; abundance: NA; CDR3nt: TGTGCCAGCAGCTTGGCAGTGGATAATTCACCCCTCCACTTT; CDR3aa: CASSLAVDNSPLHF
v_gene: TRBV30; d_gene: NA; j_gene: TRBJ2-1; abundance: NA; CDR3nt: TGTGCCTGGAATCCCTGGGGCAGGGGCAATCCCAATGAGCAGTTCTTC; CDR3aa: CAWNPWGRGNPNEQFF
v_gene: TRBV19; d_gene: NA; j_gene: TRBJ2-7; abundance: NA; CDR3nt: TGTGCCAGTAGTCCTTCTTCCTACGAGCAGTACTTC; CDR3aa: CASSPSSYEQYF